This paragraph covers one TCR beta chain sequence. The target antigen is unknown. The data stem from a study of persistence of HIV-infected CD4 T cells. Study-level information: Donors were ART-treated; their CMV- and Gag-responding CD4+ T cells were isolated. Median time on suppressive ART was seven to nine years. Two participants gave one leukapheresis sample; others gave up to roughly 180 mL blood repeatedly. Findings and caveats of the study: TCRbeta richness was lower in CMV- and Gag-responding cells than in anti-CD3/anti-CD28-responding cells.

Cells were stimulated with CMV-infected fibroblast lysates at about 10 ug/mL. CD40L-negative CD69-negative CD45RO-high memory CD4+ T cells were sorted as populations depleted of antigen-responding cells. This CDR3 region has 15 residues. V lost 0 bases and J lost 7, with 11 bases in between. Germline CDR1 SGHRS, CDR2 YFSETQ. This was the immunoSEQ version 4 assay in survey mode. Assay: immunoSEQ multiplex PCR; the TCRdb copy retains only in-frame clones and omits some. The table lists some 28,000 clones, 82% of them singletons. This TCR was recovered from an adult man with HIV who was CMV-seropositive. The genes are TRBV5-1 and TRBJ1-6; the D gene is possibly TRBD1 (6 bases). The material sequenced was CD4+ T cells sorted from PBMCs after approximately 19-hour stimulation, taken from a patient who received antiretroviral therapy. Written as DNA, the CDR3 is TGCGCCAGCAGCTTGGGACGGCAGGGGAATTCACCCCTCCACTTT. This gives the protein CASSLGRQGNSPLHF.